These 2 T cell receptor beta chains originate from one sample sequenced in a study of cytomegalovirus exposure and HLA in healthy donors. PCR employed 60 Vbeta and 13 Jbeta primers. The protocol was immunoSEQ multiplex PCR, while the TCRdb copy is restricted to in-frame clones and leaves out a portion. The sample records about 120,000 clones, roughly 70% being singletons. The sample comprised PBMCs. These receptors were taken from a woman between 18 and 30 years old in good health and CMV-seronegative.

This clone appeared a single time. This chain connects TRBV27 to TRBJ2-1; tentatively, D is TRBD2 (5 bases). The V gene's germline CDR1 is MNHEY and CDR2 SMNVEV (reference sequence). Trimming removed 6 bases from V and 8 bases from J, with 17 bases in between. This CDR3 is 14 amino acids long. In DNA form, the CDR3 reads TGTGCCAGCAGCCGTCTGAGCGGCGCCGATGAGCAGTTCTTC. It translates to CASSRLSGADEQFF.

The chain employs TRBV5-6 and TRBJ1-1; D uncertain. Looked up from germline, CDR1 is SGHDT and CDR2 is YYEEEE. This CDR3 has 12 amino acids. V lost 2 bases and J lost 4, with 6 bases in between. The CDR3 DNA reads as TGTGCCAGCAGCTTTCCCAGCACTGAAGCTTTCTTT. Its protein product is CASSFPSTEAFF.